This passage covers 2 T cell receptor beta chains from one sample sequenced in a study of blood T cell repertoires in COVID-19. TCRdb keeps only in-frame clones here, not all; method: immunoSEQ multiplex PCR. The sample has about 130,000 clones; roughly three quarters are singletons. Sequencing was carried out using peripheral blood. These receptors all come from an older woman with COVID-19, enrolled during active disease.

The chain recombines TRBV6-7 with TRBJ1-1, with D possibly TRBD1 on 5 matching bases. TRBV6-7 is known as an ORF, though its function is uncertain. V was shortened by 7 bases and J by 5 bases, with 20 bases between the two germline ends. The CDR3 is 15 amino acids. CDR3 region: CASTPGGGKGTEAFF. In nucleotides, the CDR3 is TGTGCCAGCACACCGGGGGGAGGGAAAGGTACTGAAGCTTTCTTT.

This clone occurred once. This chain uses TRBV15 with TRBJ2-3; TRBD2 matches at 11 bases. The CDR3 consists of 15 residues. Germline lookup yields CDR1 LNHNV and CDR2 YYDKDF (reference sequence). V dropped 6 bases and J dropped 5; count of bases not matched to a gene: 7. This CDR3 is CATRVAGGPRDTQYF. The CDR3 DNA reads TGTGCCACCAGAGTAGCGGGGGGGCCTAGAGATACGCAGTATTTT.